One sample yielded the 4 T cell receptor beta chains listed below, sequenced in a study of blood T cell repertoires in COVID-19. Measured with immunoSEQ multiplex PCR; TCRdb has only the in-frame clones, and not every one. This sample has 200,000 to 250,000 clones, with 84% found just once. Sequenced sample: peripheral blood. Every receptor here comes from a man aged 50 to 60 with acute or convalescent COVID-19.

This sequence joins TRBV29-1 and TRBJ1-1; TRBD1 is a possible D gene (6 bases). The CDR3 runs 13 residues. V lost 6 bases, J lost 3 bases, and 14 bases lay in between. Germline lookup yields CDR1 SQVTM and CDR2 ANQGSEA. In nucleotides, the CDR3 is TGCAGCGTGGGGGCGGACCGAGACACTGAAGCTTTCTTT. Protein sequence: CSVGADRDTEAFF.

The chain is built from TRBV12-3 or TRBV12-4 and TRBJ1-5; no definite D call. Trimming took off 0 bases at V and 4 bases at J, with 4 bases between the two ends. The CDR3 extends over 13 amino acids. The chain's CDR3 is CASSLALNQPQHF. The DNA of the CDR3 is TGTGCCAGCAGTTTAGCCCTGAATCAGCCCCAGCATTTT.

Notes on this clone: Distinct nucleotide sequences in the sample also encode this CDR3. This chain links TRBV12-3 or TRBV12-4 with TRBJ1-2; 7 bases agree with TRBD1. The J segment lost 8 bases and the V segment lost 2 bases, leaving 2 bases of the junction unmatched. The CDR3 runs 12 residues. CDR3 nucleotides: TGTGCCAGCAGTTTAAGACAGGGAGGCTACACCTTC. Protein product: CASSLRQGGYTF.

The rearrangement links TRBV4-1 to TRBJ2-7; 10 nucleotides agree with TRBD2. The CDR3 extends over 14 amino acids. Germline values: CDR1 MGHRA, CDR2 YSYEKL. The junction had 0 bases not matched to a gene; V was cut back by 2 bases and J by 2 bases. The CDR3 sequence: CASSQLAGAYEQYF. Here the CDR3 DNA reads TGCGCCAGCAGCCAACTAGCGGGAGCCTACGAGCAGTACTTC.